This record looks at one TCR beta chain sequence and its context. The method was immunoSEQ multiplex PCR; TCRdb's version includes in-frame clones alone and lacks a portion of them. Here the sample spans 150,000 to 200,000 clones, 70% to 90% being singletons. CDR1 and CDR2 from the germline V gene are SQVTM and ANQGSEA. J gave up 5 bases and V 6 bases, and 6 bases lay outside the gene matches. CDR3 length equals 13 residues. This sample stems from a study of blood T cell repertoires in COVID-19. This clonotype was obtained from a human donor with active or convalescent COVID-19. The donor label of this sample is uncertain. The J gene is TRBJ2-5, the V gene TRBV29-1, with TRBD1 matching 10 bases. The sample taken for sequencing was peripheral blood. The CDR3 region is CSVAGQGLETQYF. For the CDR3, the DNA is TGCAGCGTGGCGGGACAGGGGTTGGAGACCCAGTACTTC.